The 22 T cell receptor beta chains reported below all come from one sample, sequenced in a study of blood T cell repertoires in COVID-19. Sequencing used immunoSEQ multiplex PCR; TCRdb keeps in-frame clones, though not all of them. Of 190,000 or so clones listed, 80% to 90% are singletons. What was sequenced was peripheral blood. The receptors come from a man aged 45-60 years with active or convalescent COVID-19.

CDR3 in amino acids: CASSYRGGREKLFF. The CDR3 coding sequence is TGTGCCAGCAGTTACAGGGGGGGGAGAGAAAAACTGTTTTTT. This rearrangement joins TRBV6-5 to TRBJ1-4; tentatively, D is TRBD1 (6 bases). The V gene lost 2 bases and the J gene lost 8 bases, with 12 bases spanning the gap. The germline CDR1 and CDR2 sequences are MNHEY and SVGAGI. The CDR3 has 14 amino acids.

The rearrangement uses TRBV9 and TRBJ1-1; D may be TRBD1 (6 bases). The germline gives CDR1 SGDLS, CDR2 YYNGEE. V was pared by 0 bases and J by 4 bases, with 19 bases between. The CDR3 runs 17 residues. CDR3 sequence: CASSVADAGVIGTEAFF. Written as DNA, the CDR3 is TGTGCCAGCAGCGTAGCTGACGCAGGGGTTATTGGCACTGAAGCTTTCTTT.

The DNA for the CDR3 is TGTGCCATCAGCATACTAGCGGGGGGGCGGAGCTCCTACAATGAGCAGTTCTTC. Its translation: CAISILAGGRSSYNEQFF. The chain uses TRBV10-3 and TRBJ2-1, with 13 nucleotides matching TRBD2. Per the germline V gene, CDR1 is ENHRY and CDR2 is SYGVKD. The CDR3 length is 18 residues. The V gene end was trimmed by 6 bases and the J gene end by 0 bases; junction bases not matched to a gene: 8.

CDR3 bases: TGCAGCGTTGCACAATTAGCGGGAGATGAGCAGTTCTTC. Residues: CSVAQLAGDEQFF. This chain links TRBV29-1 with TRBJ2-1, with 9 bases identical to TRBD2. This CDR3 has 13 residues. The junction had 6 bases not matched to a gene; V was cut back by 4 bases and J by 8 bases. Germline assignment: CDR1 SQVTM and CDR2 ANQGSEA.

The rearrangement links TRBV2 to TRBJ2-7; 7 bases map to TRBD2. Per the germline V gene, CDR1 is SNHLY and CDR2 is FYNNEI. The V gene end was trimmed by 4 bases and the J gene end by 3 bases; junction bases not matched to a gene: 12. This CDR3 contains 16 residues. The CDR3, as DNA: TGTGCCAGCAGTGGGGATACTAGCGCATTAGTCTACGAGCAGTACTTC. It codes for CASSGDTSALVYEQYF.

V usage is TRBV23-1 and J usage is TRBJ2-5, with 9 bases matching TRBD1. TRBV23-1 is an ORF; its function is uncertain. V trimming: 7 bases; J trimming: 3 bases; junction bases outside the gene matches: 12. This CDR3 is built from 16 residues. The CDR3, as DNA: TGCGCCAGCACCACGCCGGGACAGGGATATGAAGAGACCCAGTACTTC. Its translation is CASTTPGQGYEETQYF.

This chain links TRBV2 with TRBJ2-1; 9 positions agree with TRBD2. V was pared by 5 bases and J by 9 bases, with 2 bases of the junction left unmatched. The CDR3 is 12 residues long. Per the germline V gene, CDR1 is SNHLY and CDR2 is FYNNEI. The CDR3 region has the DNA TGTGCCAGCAGTTATAGCGGGAGTGAGCAGTTCTTC. As protein: CASSYSGSEQFF.

This clone was detected a few times. The chain uses TRBV7-9 and TRBJ2-7, with D possibly matching TRBD1 (6 bases). Germline CDR1 is SEHNR and CDR2 is FQNEAQ (reference sequence). The length of the CDR3 is 14 residues. Trimming removed 4 bases from V and 2 bases from J, with 12 bases in between. As DNA, the CDR3 is TGTGCCAGCAGCTCCGGGACACCACCCTACGAGCAGTACTTC. It yields the protein CASSSGTPPYEQYF.

This clone was counted a few times. This rearrangement joins TRBV30 to TRBJ1-1, with 7 bases that match TRBD1. The junction had 13 bases not matched to a gene; V was cut back by 3 bases and J by 0 bases. Germline-derived CDR1 and CDR2 are GTSNPN and SVGIG (reference sequence). The CDR3 spans 17 residues. The CDR3 is CAWREGAPLSMNTEAFF. CDR3 nucleotide sequence: TGTGCCTGGAGGGAGGGGGCGCCCCTCAGCATGAACACTGAAGCTTTCTTT.

The chain has TRBV5-1 and TRBJ2-7; 10 bases line up with TRBD1. The CDR3 totals 14 residues. The junction had 5 bases not matched to a gene; V was cut back by 4 bases and J by 4 bases. CDR1 is SGHRS and CDR2 is YFSETQ in the germline V gene. CDR3 DNA: TGCGCCAGCAGCATTGACAGGGGGCTTTACGAGCAGTACTTC. Its translation: CASSIDRGLYEQYF.

This rearrangement joins TRBV7-3 to TRBJ2-1, with TRBD2 identical over 7 bases. Germline CDR1 and CDR2: SGHTA and FQGTGA. V was clipped by 4 bases and J by 5 bases; unmatched bases: 11. CDR3 length: 16 residues. The chain's CDR3 is CASSYSAGDPHNEQFF. For the CDR3, the DNA is TGTGCCAGCAGCTACTCCGCGGGAGATCCCCACAATGAGCAGTTCTTC.

The chain recombines TRBV7-9 with TRBJ1-2; D is uncertain. Looked up from germline, CDR1 is SEHNR and CDR2 is FQNEAQ (reference sequence). This CDR3 has 19 amino acids. V was shortened by 1 base and J by 4 bases, with 25 bases between the two germline ends. CDR3 coding DNA: TGTGCCAGCAGCTTAGTACCCACCAATTACAAGGGCGGAGGCTATGGCTACACCTTC. Its protein product is CASSLVPTNYKGGGYGYTF.

This clone came up a few times. V and J are TRBV19 and TRBJ2-5; D possibly corresponds to TRBD2 (6 bases). The CDR3 is made up of 13 amino acids. V lost 6 bases, J lost 4 bases, and 12 bases lay in between. CDR1 is LNHDA, CDR2 SQIVND, per germline (reference sequence). The CDR3 sequence is CASSPRRGETQYF. The CDR3 region has the DNA TGTGCCAGTAGCCCCAGGAGGGGAGAGACCCAGTACTTC.

The J gene is TRBJ2-7, the V gene TRBV21-1; the table's D gene call, TRBD1, was not cross checked with the DNA. TRBV21-1 counts as a pseudogene. CDR3 size: 17 residues. CDR3 coding DNA: TGTGCCAGCAGCAAAAATTTCGGACAATCCAACTCCTACGAGCAGTACTTC. It codes for CASSKNFGQSNSYEQYF.

The V and J genes are TRBV19 and TRBJ2-5; 8 positions match TRBD1. Losses at the gene ends were 1 base for V and 1 base for J; bases not matched to a gene: 5. The CDR3 extends over 16 amino acids. Germline values: CDR1 LNHDA, CDR2 SQIVND (reference sequence). CDR3 sequence (DNA): TGTGCCAGTAGTATAGCCCCCGGACAGGGCCAAGAGACCCAGTACTTC. This sequence encodes CASSIAPGQGQETQYF.

V and J are TRBV3-1 (or the pseudogene TRBV3-2) and TRBJ1-2; no reliable D call. Germline V CDR1 and CDR2: LGHDT, YNNKEL (reference sequence). CDR3 size: 15 residues. The ends were cut back, 0 bases at V and 4 bases at J, with 12 bases in the middle. CDR3 nucleotides: TGTGCCAGCAGCCAAGATATGACCCCGGGCTATGGCTACACCTTC. This translates into CASSQDMTPGYGYTF.

This rearrangement joins TRBV19 to TRBJ1-5; perhaps TRBD1 as D (5 bases). The CDR3 consists of 15 residues. Germline assignment: CDR1 LNHDA and CDR2 SQIVND (reference sequence). Deletions cut 5 bases from V and 5 bases from J, with 16 bases between. In nucleotides, the CDR3 is TGTGCCAGTAGTCGGGGACTCGGGGACCATCAGCCCCAGCATTTT. Its translation is CASSRGLGDHQPQHF. Filled out from reference TRBV19 and TRBJ1-5, the complete variable domain reads DGGITQSPKYLFRKEGQNVTLSCEQNLNHDAMYWYRQDPGQGLRLIYYSQIVNDFQKGDIAEGYSVSREKKESFPLTVTSAQKNPTAFYLCASSRGLGDHQPQHFGDGTRLSIL.

The chain employs TRBV29-1 and TRBJ2-5, with 7 bases matching TRBD2. V shed 4 bases, J shed 0 bases, and the junction held 14 bases outside the gene matches. The CDR3 runs 17 residues. Germline CDR1 and CDR2: SQVTM and ANQGSEA. CDR3 sequence reads: CSVVFKRGEPYQETQYF. As DNA, the CDR3 is TGCAGCGTTGTGTTCAAGCGGGGTGAACCGTACCAAGAGACCCAGTACTTC.

V gene TRBV5-1 combines with J gene TRBJ1-4; D remains unclear. In germline, CDR1 is SGHRS, CDR2 YFSETQ. V lost 4 bases, J lost 11 bases, and 12 bases lay in between. The CDR3 has 12 residues. Written as DNA, the CDR3 is TGCGCCAGCAGCCCCGACCTAGAGAAACTGTTTTTT. This sequence encodes CASSPDLEKLFF.

The chain employs TRBV29-1 and TRBJ2-2, with TRBD1 matching over 10 bases. The germline V gene encodes CDR1 SQVTM and CDR2 ANQGSEA. With V trimmed by 5 bases and J by 8 bases, 14 bases remained unmatched. This CDR3 spans 16 amino acids. CDR3 DNA: TGCAGCGTTAAATACCGGGACAGGGGTCGAGGAGGGGAGCTGTTTTTT. This translates into CSVKYRDRGRGGELFF.

This clone turned up a few times. The gene calls are TRBV2 and TRBJ1-2, with 8 bases lining up with TRBD1. The CDR3 runs to 15 residues. The trim removed 3 bases at V and 4 bases at J, leaving 7 bases unmatched. Germline values: CDR1 SNHLY, CDR2 FYNNEI. The CDR3 sequence is CASSDRDRSLYGYTF. The CDR3 DNA sequence: TGTGCCAGCAGTGACAGGGACAGGAGCCTCTATGGCTACACCTTC. The entire variable domain, with the rest obtained from reference TRBV2 and TRBJ1-2, is as follows: EPEVTQTPSHQVTQMGQEVILRCVPISNHLYFYWYRQILGQKVEFLVSFYNNEISEKSEIFDDQFSVERPDGSNFTLKIRSTKLEDSAMYFCASSDRDRSLYGYTFGSGTRLTVV.

The V call is TRBV30, the J call TRBJ1-2; tentatively, D is TRBD1 (6 bases). CDR3 length equals 13 residues. Trimming shortened V by 1 base and J by 4 bases, and 10 bases separated the two germline ends. Germline V gives CDR1 GTSNPN, CDR2 SVGIG (reference sequence). CDR3 in amino acids: CAWSGRTAYGYTF. The CDR3 DNA follows: TGTGCCTGGAGTGGCAGGACAGCCTATGGCTACACCTTC.